Listed below are T cell receptor beta chains from one sample, sequenced in a study of blood T cell repertoires in COVID-19. Some clones are missing from TCRdb's copy, which holds only in-frame ones; the method was immunoSEQ multiplex PCR. The table includes about 150,000 clones, approximately 89% detected once. Sample: peripheral blood. These receptors were taken from a man in his 60s with active or convalescent COVID-19. Each CDR3 is given with its conserved first and last residue. A D gene is named only where the DNA matches it firmly. The size of a clone is reported for some rows only, either as once, few or many, or as a class for expanded clones.

D gene,V gene,clone size,J gene,CDR3 DNA,CDR3 protein
-,TRBV29-1,-,TRBJ2-3,TGCAGCGTTGAAGAGGCAAGAGATACGCAGTATTTT,CSVEEARDTQYF
-,TRBV5-1,once,TRBJ2-2,TGCGCCAGCAGCTTGACAGCGGACACCGGGGAGCTGTTTTTT,CASSLTADTGELFF
-,TRBV28,-,TRBJ2-1,TGTGCCAGCAGAGGCTTCGGGGTCTACAATGAGCAGTTCTTC,CASRGFGVYNEQFF
-,TRBV5-1,many,TRBJ2-6,TGCGCCAGCAGCTTGGGGCAGGAGGCTGGGGCCAACGTCCTGACTTTC,CASSLGQEAGANVLTF
TRBD2,TRBV18,-,TRBJ2-7,TGTGCCAGCTCACCGGCGCTAGCGGGGGCCTACGAGCAGTACTTC,CASSPALAGAYEQYF
-,TRBV24-1,-,TRBJ2-2,TGTGCCACCAGCGAGGGGGGGGCCGCGAACACCGGGGAGCTGTTTTTT,CATSEGGAANTGELFF
-,TRBV6-5,-,TRBJ1-1,TGTGCCAGCAGATCACAGGGCCAGTACACTGAAGCTTTCTTT,CASRSQGQYTEAFF
-,TRBV7-9,-,TRBJ1-4,TGTGCCAGCAGCTTTCGGGACAAAGGGGAAGAAAAACTGTTTTTT,CASSFRDKGEEKLFF
TRBD1,TRBV11-2,-,TRBJ1-4,TGTGCCAGCAGCCAAGGGACAGGGATAGTTGAAAAACTGTTTTTT,CASSQGTGIVEKLFF
-,TRBV27,-,TRBJ1-2,TGTGCCAGCAGTTTACAGGGTTCTAATGGCTACACCTTC,CASSLQGSNGYTF
TRBD2,TRBV4-3,-,TRBJ2-7,TGCGCCAGCAGCCAAGCGGTCGACGGGAGGCCCTACGAGCAGTACTTC,CASSQAVDGRPYEQYF
TRBD1,TRBV9,-,TRBJ1-2,TGTGCCAGCAGCCAGACAGGGGGCGGATATGGCTACACCTTC,CASSQTGGGYGYTF
TRBD1,TRBV15,-,TRBJ2-7,TGTGCCACCAGCAGACTGGGACAGGGGGCCTACGAGCAGTACTTC,CATSRLGQGAYEQYF
-,TRBV6-4,-,TRBJ2-3,TGTGCCAGCAGTGACGCGACAGATACGCAGTATTTT,CASSDATDTQYF
TRBD1,TRBV12-3/TRBV12-4,-,TRBJ1-2,TGTGCCAGCAGTGGGACAGAGGACTATGGCTACACCTTC,CASSGTEDYGYTF
-,TRBV19,-,TRBJ1-4,TGTGCCAGTAGGAGAGTTGAAAGTGTGAAAGAAAAACTGTTTTTT,CASRRVESVKEKLFF
TRBD2,TRBV28,-,TRBJ2-7,TGTGCCAGCAGTCCCTCGTTGGCGGGAGGCTCCGAGCAGTACTTC,CASSPSLAGGSEQYF
-,TRBV7-6,-,TRBJ2-7,TGTGCCAGCAGCACTTCCTACGAGCAGTACTTC,CASSTSYEQYF
TRBD2,TRBV15,-,TRBJ2-1,TGTGCCACCAGCAGAGATCTAGCGGGGACCCACAATGAGCAGTTCTTC,CATSRDLAGTHNEQFF
TRBD1,TRBV7-9,-,TRBJ1-3,TGTGCCAGCAGCCGCCAGGGGGCGGCTGGAAACACCATATATTTT,CASSRQGAAGNTIYF
-,TRBV19,-,TRBJ1-5,TGTGCCAGTAGGGACCGGGACAACAATCAGCCCCAGCATTTT,CASRDRDNNQPQHF
TRBD1,TRBV5-4,-,TRBJ2-5,TGTGCCAGCGAGGCCGGGACAGGGAGGGGGTACCGACTGGAGACCCAGTACTTC,CASEAGTGRGYRLETQYF
-,TRBV23-1,-,TRBJ1-1,TGCGCCAGCAGTCACCCAAACAGGGATGGGCTCGCTGAAGCTTTCTTT,CASSHPNRDGLAEAFF
TRBD1,TRBV19,once,TRBJ1-1,TGTGCCAGTAGTATACTGGGACAGGGTACCACTGAAGCTTTCTTT,CASSILGQGTTEAFF
TRBD1,TRBV7-9,-,TRBJ2-4,TGTGCCAGCAGCTTTCCGGGACCCGGGACAGGGCTGCCCAAAAACATTCAGTACTTC,CASSFPGPGTGLPKNIQYF
TRBD2,TRBV2,-,TRBJ2-1,TGTGCCAGCAGGAGGGGACTAGCGGGAGTGAATGAGCAGTTCTTC,CASRRGLAGVNEQFF
TRBD1,TRBV19,-,TRBJ1-1,TGTGCCAGTAGTCAGGGGGGCAACACTGAAGCTTTCTTT,CASSQGGNTEAFF
TRBD2,TRBV11-2,-,TRBJ2-1,TGTGCCAGCAGCGGACGGACTAGCGGAGTCTCCTACAATGAGCAGTTCTTC,CASSGRTSGVSYNEQFF
-,TRBV6-1,few,TRBJ2-7,TGTGCCAGCAGTGAAAGCCCGGGTTCGAGGGAGCAGTACTTC,CASSESPGSREQYF
-,TRBV19,-,TRBJ2-7,TGTGCCAGTAGTTTAAGAGACGGAGCCTACGAGCAGTACTTC,CASSLRDGAYEQYF
TRBD1,TRBV5-1,few,TRBJ1-3,TGCGCCAGCAGCTTCCGACAGGGCACCTCTGGAAACACCATATATTTT,CASSFRQGTSGNTIYF
-,TRBV6-5,-,TRBJ1-5,TGTGCCAGCAGGGACCCGGCAGGGGCTAATCAGCCCCAGCATTTT,CASRDPAGANQPQHF
-,TRBV14,-,TRBJ2-6,TGTGCCAGCAGCCGCGTAGGGGGGGCTGGGGCCAACGTCCTGACTTTC,CASSRVGGAGANVLTF
TRBD1,TRBV3-1/TRBV3-2,-,TRBJ1-4,TGTGCCAGCAGCCACGAGGGGACAGGACTGTTTTTT,CASSHEGTGLFF
TRBD1,TRBV5-4,-,TRBJ2-7,TGTGCCAGCAGCACGACAGGGAACTACGAGCAGTACTTC,CASSTTGNYEQYF
TRBD2,TRBV28,-,TRBJ2-4,TGTGCCAGCAGTCCCACAGCGGGAGGGTTAGCCAAAAACATTCAGTACTTC,CASSPTAGGLAKNIQYF
TRBD1,TRBV11-2,-,TRBJ1-5,TGTGCCAGCAGCCTGGGACAGGGAAGGGGCAATCAGCCCCAGCATTTT,CASSLGQGRGNQPQHF
-,TRBV24-1,-,TRBJ2-7,TGTGCCACCAGCGAAACGGGGTCCTACGAGCAGTACTTC,CATSETGSYEQYF
-,TRBV28,-,TRBJ2-4,TGTGCCAGCAGTTACCCGGGACTAGCCAAAAACATTCAGTACTTC,CASSYPGLAKNIQYF
TRBD2,TRBV18,-,TRBJ2-1,TGTGCCAGTTCCGGACTAGCGGGAATACTAGACTCCTACAATGAGCAGTTCTTC,CASSGLAGILDSYNEQFF
-,TRBV4-2,-,TRBJ1-1,TGTGCCAGCAGCGAGATCCGGGACACTGAAGCTTTCTTT,CASSEIRDTEAFF
TRBD2,TRBV7-9,-,TRBJ2-3,TGTGCCAGCAGCTTAGTCAGGACTAGCGGGAAGAGCACAGATACGCAGTATTTT,CASSLVRTSGKSTDTQYF